The present T cell receptor (beta chain) was sequenced within a study of shared clonotypes between healthy human individuals. In the case of this clone: Other DNA sequences of this sample code for an identical CDR3.

V dropped 2 bases and J dropped 2 bases, with 7 bases sitting between them. This CDR3 is built from 14 residues. In germline, CDR1 is SGHDT, CDR2 YYEEEE. Study donors comprised healthy, HIV-negative adults devoid of recent acute infection or vaccination. The assay used deep level. Profiled with immunoSEQ multiplex PCR; TCRdb holds only in-frame clones, not every one. The data contain 2 million to 2.5 million clones, 90% to 97% of them singletons. The TCR originated in a young man in good health. The chain carries TRBV5-6 and TRBJ2-2; no reliable D call. Sequencing was carried out using naive CD4+ T cells sorted from blood. Subset described: CD45RA+ positively selected. The CDR3 DNA follows: TGTGCCAGCAGCTTCGATCGTAACACCGGGGAGCTGTTTTTT. It yields the protein CASSFDRNTGELFF.